The next 31 T cell receptor beta chains were all read from a single sample in a study of T cell clonotyping in hematopoietic cell transplantation. The assay was immunoSEQ multiplex PCR, and TCRdb's table has in-frame clones only and misses some. The sample contains roughly 13,000 clones, approximately 56% of which appear only once. The sequenced sample was PBMCs. These receptor sequences come from a human donor who either received an allogeneic hematopoietic cell transplant for a myeloid malignancy or was a related donor (not recorded which). Some clones in this sample may be carry-over from other donors' samples.

The rearrangement uses TRBV4-2 and TRBJ2-1; 10 nucleotides line up with TRBD2. The CDR3 contains 16 residues. The V segment lost 3 bases and the J segment 5 bases; nucleotides outside the gene matches: 7. Germline CDR1 and CDR2: LGHNA and YNFKEQ. CDR3 in amino acids: CASSQGEAGGHNEQFF. CDR3 nucleotide sequence: TGTGCCAGCAGCCAGGGTGAAGCGGGGGGGCACAATGAGCAGTTCTTC.

The chain is built from TRBV19 and TRBJ2-7, with 11 nucleotides matching TRBD1. After removal of 6 bases from V and 3 bases from J, the junction contained 10 bases not matched to a gene. Germline loops: CDR1 LNHDA, CDR2 SQIVND (reference sequence). The length of the CDR3 is 16 residues. CDR3 region: CASSHPQGQGDYEQYF. The CDR3 nucleotides are TGTGCCAGTAGCCATCCCCAGGGACAGGGGGACTACGAGCAGTACTTC.

This clone occurred a few times. This chain links TRBV5-1 with TRBJ1-3; D is perhaps TRBD1 (5 bases). The CDR3 runs to 16 residues. The V gene's germline CDR1 is SGHRS and CDR2 YFSETQ. Between the trimmed V and J ends, which lost 1 base and 0 bases, there was a span of 11 bases. CDR3 nucleotide sequence: TGCGCCAGCAGCTTGACGGCAGGGAGCTCTGGAAACACCATATATTTT. Translation gives CASSLTAGSSGNTIYF.

The chain has TRBV29-1 and TRBJ2-1; TRBD1 agrees at 8 bases. J gave up 8 bases and V 3 bases, and 3 bases lay outside the gene matches. There are 12 residues in the CDR3. Germline V lookup: CDR1 SQVTM, CDR2 ANQGSEA. The CDR3 sequence is CSVETGDYEQFF. DNA for the CDR3: TGCAGCGTTGAGACAGGGGACTATGAGCAGTTCTTC.

This clone was found once. The V and J genes are TRBV10-2 and TRBJ1-1; no definite D call. Between the trimmed V and J ends, which lost 0 bases and 8 bases, there was a span of 7 bases. CDR1 is WSHSY, CDR2 SAAADI, per germline. This CDR3 spans 12 amino acids. CDR3 protein: CASSESGGEAFF. DNA for the CDR3: TGCGCCAGCAGTGAGTCGGGCGGCGAAGCTTTCTTT.

This clone was counted between two and nine times. This chain links TRBV7-9 with TRBJ2-3; D not certain. The V gene's germline CDR1 is SEHNR and CDR2 FQNEAQ (reference sequence). V was cut by 5 bases and J by 8 bases, with 14 bases left in between. The CDR3 is made up of 13 amino acids. CDR3 nucleotide sequence: TGTGCCAGCAGCCTCGGCGCGGTTGGTACGCAGTATTTT. The encoded protein is CASSLGAVGTQYF.

Comments on this clone: The junction departs from the called germline gene at one end, perhaps through a read error. V and J are TRBV7-8 and TRBJ2-4, with 8 positions matching TRBD2. CDR1 SGHVS and CDR2 FQNEAQ come from the germline V gene. The length of the CDR3 is 18 residues. The CDR3 sequence is CASSSPANGGGMVNIRYF. In DNA, the CDR3 is TGTGCCAGCAGTTCCCCGGCCAATGGCGGGGGGATGGTAAACATTCGGTACTTC.

The CDR3, as DNA: TGTGCCAGCAGGCGTCGGGGCGGGATCTCCTACGAGCAGTACTTC. This translates into CASRRRGGISYEQYF. The rearrangement links TRBV5-6 to TRBJ2-7, with D perhaps matching TRBD2 (6 bases). The CDR3 contains 15 residues. Per germline, CDR1 SGHDT and CDR2 YYEEEE. V was pared by 5 bases and J by 0 bases, with 15 bases between.

This clone has only one observation. The chain is built from TRBV19 and TRBJ2-2; D may be TRBD2 (5 bases). V lost 7 bases, J lost 5 bases, and 17 bases lay in between. CDR3 length: 15 amino acids. Germline V gene sequence: CDR1 LNHDA, CDR2 SQIVND (reference sequence). In DNA, the CDR3 is TGTGCCAGTATTGTTCAACTCCGAGGGACCGGGGAGCTGTTTTTT. Protein product: CASIVQLRGTGELFF.

V and J are TRBV6-5 and TRBJ2-1, with TRBD1 as a possible D gene (5 bases). The CDR3 spans 14 residues. Germline-derived CDR1 and CDR2 are MNHEY and SVGAGI. The V and J ends lost 6 bases and 1 base respectively, with 10 bases between them. CDR3 loop: CASSRRESYNEQFF. The CDR3 DNA reads TGTGCCAGCAGCCGCAGGGAATCCTACAATGAGCAGTTCTTC.

In its sample, this clone is medium-sized. CDR3 sequence: CASSIDFQGAQYF. CDR3 DNA: TGTGCCAGTAGTATAGATTTCCAGGGGGCGCAGTACTTC. This chain connects TRBV19 to TRBJ2-7; 8 bases align to TRBD1. Germline V gene data show CDR1 as LNHDA and CDR2 as SQIVND (reference sequence). The CDR3 extends over 13 amino acids. The trim removed 0 bases at V and 9 bases at J, leaving 4 bases unmatched.

This chain uses TRBV30 with TRBJ1-4; D is unclear. V lost 4 bases, J lost 3 bases, and 15 bases lay in between. The CDR3 length is 15 residues. Germline CDR1 reads GTSNPN; CDR2 reads SVGIG (reference sequence). This CDR3 reads CAWNLDFRANEKLFF. The CDR3 DNA reads TGTGCCTGGAATCTGGACTTTCGGGCTAATGAAAAACTGTTTTTT.

The rearrangement links TRBV5-6 to TRBJ1-2, with 9 bases identical to TRBD1. Germline loops: CDR1 SGHDT, CDR2 YYEEEE. The CDR3 extends over 16 amino acids. J lost 1 base, V lost 4 bases, and 8 bases had no gene match. Here the CDR3 DNA reads TGTGCCAGCAGCACCTTTAGGACAGGGGTTAACTATGGCTACACCTTC. Protein product: CASSTFRTGVNYGYTF.

The chain has TRBV7-2 and TRBJ2-7, with 12 bases lining up with TRBD1. Germline V gives CDR1 SGHTA, CDR2 FQGNSA. This CDR3 region has 15 residues. J lost 7 bases, V lost 5 bases, and 9 bases had no gene match. This CDR3 is CASSPEGQGAREQYF. The CDR3, as DNA: TGTGCCAGCAGCCCGGAGGGACAGGGGGCGCGAGAGCAGTACTTC.

By frequency in the sample, this clone is medium-sized. The chain combines TRBV14 with TRBJ2-7; 12 nucleotides line up with TRBD1. Germline V gene data show CDR1 as SGHDN and CDR2 as FVKESK. The CDR3 runs to 16 residues. Trimming at V came to 1 base and at J to 4 bases, leaving 5 bases not matched to a gene. This CDR3 is CASSQGRGQGAYEQYF. In nucleotides, the CDR3 is TGTGCCAGCAGCCAAGGTCGGGGACAGGGGGCTTACGAGCAGTACTTC.

The genes are TRBV9 and TRBJ2-5, with a tentative D call TRBD2 (6 bases). Trimming removed 3 bases at V and 2 bases at J, with 14 bases between. Looked up from germline, CDR1 is SGDLS and CDR2 is YYNGEE. This CDR3 contains 15 residues. CDR3 bases: TGTGCCAGCAGCGCCCCGGGGACTCCTCAAGAGACCCAGTACTTC. It specifies CASSAPGTPQETQYF.

A few counts support this clone. The chain employs TRBV11-2 and TRBJ2-5, with D possibly matching TRBD2 (6 bases). Deletions cut 5 bases from V and 5 bases from J, with 15 bases between. Germline CDR1 is SGHAT and CDR2 is FQNNGV. This CDR3 is built from 14 residues. CDR3 in DNA: TGTGCCAGCAGCATCTCTAGCGTGTCGGAGACCCAGTACTTC. Protein product: CASSISSVSETQYF.

The chain uses TRBV29-1 and TRBJ2-6; D is perhaps TRBD1 or TRBD2 (5 bases each). The CDR3 has 14 amino acids. Germline V lookup: CDR1 SQVTM, CDR2 ANQGSEA. The V and J ends lost 4 bases and 3 bases respectively, with 10 bases between them. CDR3 amino acids: CSVVGEFGANVLTF. CDR3 nucleotide sequence: TGCAGCGTTGTGGGGGAGTTTGGGGCCAACGTCCTGACTTTC.

The V and J genes are TRBV6-5 and TRBJ1-2; 7 bases fit TRBD1. Germline trimming cut 4 bases from V and 5 bases from J; bases unmatched to any gene: 7. Germline assignment: CDR1 MNHEY and CDR2 SVGAGI. This CDR3 comprises 14 residues. The CDR3 is CASSLSQGVYGYTF. CDR3 sequence (DNA): TGTGCCAGCAGTTTGAGTCAGGGGGTATATGGCTACACCTTC.

The chain joins TRBV4-1 to TRBJ1-2; tentatively, D is TRBD1 (6 bases). The V end was cut by 0 bases, the J end by 6 bases, with 14 bases between. The CDR3 length is 15 residues. Germline V gives CDR1 MGHRA, CDR2 YSYEKL. CDR3 bases: TGCGCCAGCAGCCAAGAAATACAGGGTACGGATGGCTACACCTTC. Protein product: CASSQEIQGTDGYTF.

This clone turned up a few times. The rearrangement joins TRBV30 to TRBJ1-4, with 7 positions matching TRBD1. In germline, CDR1 is GTSNPN, CDR2 SVGIG (reference sequence). The CDR3 is made up of 16 amino acids. With 1 base clipped from V and 8 bases from J, the junction kept 13 bases outside the gene matches. The CDR3 nucleotides read TGTGCCTGGAGTGGCCCGACAGGGACGTGGCAAGAAAAACTGTTTTTT. Amino acids: CAWSGPTGTWQEKLFF.

The V and J genes are TRBV5-1 and TRBJ2-5; D gene unclear. Trimming took 0 bases from V and 3 from J, leaving 9 bases between them. The CDR3 covers 14 residues. Germline V gives CDR1 SGHRS, CDR2 YFSETQ. CDR3 in DNA: TGCGCCAGCAGCTTGGGGGCAGGTAAAGAGACCCAGTACTTC. Its translation: CASSLGAGKETQYF.

This clone was observed a single time. The chain combines TRBV25-1 with TRBJ2-3, with TRBD2 as a possible D gene (6 bases). This CDR3 is built from 14 residues. Looked up from germline, CDR1 is MGHDK and CDR2 is SYGVNS. The ends were cut back, 7 bases at V and 8 bases at J, with 19 bases in the middle. CDR3 nucleotide sequence: TGTGCCAGCAACGAGGGCGCAGCGGAGGGTACGCAGTATTTT. It yields the protein CASNEGAAEGTQYF. The whole variable domain, remainder taken from reference TRBV25-1 and TRBJ2-3, is EADIYQTPRYLVIGTGKKITLECSQTMGHDKMYWYQQDPGMELHLIHYSYGVNSTEKGDLSSESTVSRIRTEHFPLTLESARPSHTSQYLCASNEGAAEGTQYFGPGTRLTVL.

The V call is TRBV6-5, the J call TRBJ2-1, with TRBD1 matching 7 bases. Germline CDR1 MNHEY, CDR2 SVGAGI. This CDR3 contains 14 residues. V trimming: 2 bases; J trimming: 8 bases; junction bases outside the gene matches: 6. CDR3 residues: CASSYADRVHEQFF. In DNA form, the CDR3 reads TGTGCCAGCAGTTACGCCGACAGGGTACATGAGCAGTTCTTC.

V and J are TRBV28 and TRBJ1-2; 9 nucleotides line up with TRBD1. The CDR3 runs to 15 residues. The germline V gene encodes CDR1 MDHEN and CDR2 SYDVKM. The trim removed 5 bases at V and 3 bases at J, leaving 7 bases unmatched. This CDR3 is CASSAPTGGDYGYTF. In DNA, the CDR3 is TGTGCCAGCAGTGCCCCGACAGGGGGGGACTATGGCTACACCTTC.

Remarks on this clone: Other DNA sequences from this sample encode an identical CDR3 as well. This sequence joins TRBV4-3 and TRBJ1-3; D unclear. The CDR3 loop spans 15 amino acids. CDR1 and CDR2 (germline): LGHNA, YSLEER. Trimming shortened V by 1 base and J by 3 bases, and 10 bases separated the two germline ends. Written as DNA, the CDR3 is TGCGCCAGCAGCCAAGGAACGGGTTTTGGAAACACCATATATTTT. Translating it yields CASSQGTGFGNTIYF.

The genes are TRBV7-9 and TRBJ2-7, with D unclear. CDR3 length: 14 residues. The germline V and J ends were trimmed by 5 bases and 2 bases, with 13 bases remaining between them. Germline CDR1 is SEHNR and CDR2 is FQNEAQ (reference sequence). CDR3 amino acids: CASSPDGKPYEQYF. CDR3 nucleotide sequence: TGTGCCAGCAGCCCCGACGGAAAACCCTACGAGCAGTACTTC.

The chain employs TRBV27 and TRBJ1-5; D perhaps matches TRBD1 (5 bases). This CDR3 has 12 residues. Per germline, CDR1 MNHEY and CDR2 SMNVEV (reference sequence). V dropped 2 bases and J dropped 6 bases, with 5 bases sitting between them. The CDR3 reads CASSLRGQPQHF. CDR3 in DNA: TGTGCCAGCAGTTTAAGGGGTCAGCCCCAGCATTTT.

V and J are TRBV6-5 and TRBJ1-5; 9 nucleotides agree with TRBD1. V shed 4 bases and J 7 bases; nucleotides not matched to a gene: 8. Looked up from germline, CDR1 is MNHEY and CDR2 is SVGAGI. The CDR3 has 15 amino acids. The CDR3 is CASSWTRQGVQPQHF. The CDR3, as DNA: TGTGCCAGCAGTTGGACTCGACAGGGGGTCCAGCCCCAGCATTTT.

This clone turned up a few times. The chain joins TRBV6-4 to TRBJ2-7, with D perhaps TRBD1 (6 bases). Germline CDR1 MRHNA, CDR2 SNTAGT. Trimming shortened V by 5 bases and J by 3 bases, and 11 bases separated the two germline ends. The CDR3 is 13 residues long. The CDR3 here is CASSNREGYEQYF. In DNA, the CDR3 is TGTGCCAGCAGTAACAGGGAAGGCTACGAGCAGTACTTC.

The CDR3 reads CASSLSQGSGELFF. For the CDR3, the DNA is TGCGCCAGCAGCTTGTCACAGGGAAGCGGGGAGCTGTTTTTT. The chain recombines TRBV5-1 with TRBJ2-2; tentatively, D is TRBD1 (6 bases). The V end was cut by 1 base, the J end by 7 bases, with 11 bases between. The CDR3 runs to 14 residues. From germline, CDR1 is SGHRS and CDR2 YFSETQ.